The 29 T cell receptor beta chains presented below share a single source sample, sequenced in a study of cytomegalovirus exposure and HLA in healthy donors. The PCR ran on 60 Vbeta and 13 Jbeta primers. The table came from immunoSEQ multiplex PCR; TCRdb's copy has only in-frame clones and leaves some out. The table lists 25,000 to 40,000 clones, 40% to 45% of them singletons. The sequenced sample consisted of PBMCs. These receptors were collected from a woman between 50 and 59 years old in good health and CMV-seronegative.

The V gene is TRBV7-9, the J gene TRBJ2-7, with TRBD2 as a possible D gene (6 bases). Trimming took 5 bases from V and 4 from J, leaving 9 bases between them. CDR1 is SEHNR and CDR2 is FQNEAQ in the germline V gene (reference sequence). The length of the CDR3 is 12 residues. The CDR3 bases are TGTGCCAGCAGCAGGAGCGGGTACGAGCAGTACTTC. Residues: CASSRSGYEQYF.

This clone was counted a few times. The chain employs TRBV7-2 and TRBJ1-1, with unresolved D. The V end was cut by 7 bases, the J end by 0 bases, with 15 bases between. CDR3 length equals 15 residues. Germline V lookup: CDR1 SGHTA, CDR2 FQGNSA. CDR3 sequence: CASTPGGFMNTEAFF. The CDR3 region has the DNA TGTGCCAGCACCCCGGGCGGGTTTATGAACACTGAAGCTTTCTTT.

V is TRBV10-2 and J is TRBJ2-5, with TRBD2 identical over 7 bases. V lost 3 bases to trimming and J lost 3 bases; unmatched junction nucleotides: 4. The germline CDR1 and CDR2 sequences are WSHSY and SAAADI. The CDR3 loop spans 14 amino acids. CDR3 DNA: TGCGCCAGCAGTGACGGGGGGACGGAAGAGACCCAGTACTTC. This codes for CASSDGGTEETQYF.

This chain joins TRBV10-1 and TRBJ2-7, with 9 bases aligning to TRBD1. Germline CDR1 reads WNHNN; CDR2 reads SYGVQD (reference sequence). With 4 bases clipped from V and 4 bases from J, the junction kept 8 bases outside the gene matches. The CDR3 runs 15 residues. CDR3 coding DNA: TGCGCCAGCAGTGTATCCGGGACAGGGATGTACGAGCAGTACTTC. This gives the protein CASSVSGTGMYEQYF.

A few counts support this clone. The rearrangement joins TRBV7-9 to TRBJ2-1; 12 nucleotides align to TRBD2. Trimming at V came to 3 bases and at J to 5 bases, leaving 14 bases not matched to a gene. Germline V CDR1 and CDR2: SEHNR, FQNEAQ (reference sequence). The CDR3 length is 19 residues. The CDR3 reads CASSFPPLAGGPNHNEQFF. CDR3 DNA: TGTGCCAGCAGCTTCCCCCCTCTAGCGGGAGGGCCCAACCACAATGAGCAGTTCTTC.

The chain recombines TRBV11-3 with TRBJ2-5; the D gene is possibly TRBD2 (6 bases). From germline, CDR1 is SGHNT and CDR2 YENEEA. This CDR3 is 13 amino acids long. Trimming removed 4 bases at V and 3 bases at J, with 9 bases between. The CDR3 loop is CASSSSGEETQYF. The CDR3 DNA sequence: TGTGCCAGCAGCTCGTCGGGGGAAGAGACCCAGTACTTC.

This clone was found a few times. The V gene is TRBV30, the J gene TRBJ2-7; 7 bases fit TRBD1. The CDR3 has 12 residues. In germline, CDR1 is GTSNPN, CDR2 SVGIG (reference sequence). DNA of the CDR3: TGTGCAAGTGACAGGGCGGAATACGAGCAGTACTTC. This sequence encodes CASDRAEYEQYF.

This clone was counted only a few times. The rearrangement links TRBV19 to TRBJ2-5; 7 positions match TRBD1. This CDR3 comprises 14 residues. The junction had 5 bases not matched to a gene; V was cut back by 3 bases and J by 4 bases. The germline gives CDR1 LNHDA, CDR2 SQIVND (reference sequence). The CDR3 coding sequence is TGTGCCAGTAGTATCCGCCGGGACAGAGAGACCCAGTACTTC. This translates into CASSIRRDRETQYF.

V gene TRBV9 combines with J gene TRBJ2-7; 11 bases line up with TRBD2. Trimming at V came to 0 bases and at J to 3 bases, leaving 2 bases not matched to a gene. The CDR3 runs to 15 residues. The germline V gene encodes CDR1 SGDLS and CDR2 YYNGEE. CDR3 sequence reads: CASSVGLAGRYEQYF. The CDR3 region has the DNA TGTGCCAGCAGCGTAGGACTAGCGGGACGCTACGAGCAGTACTTC.

On this clone itself: A read error may account for a junction end that differs from germline. The chain carries TRBV10-3 and TRBJ1-6; D unresolved. The CDR3 is made up of 13 amino acids. Germline V gene data show CDR1 as ENHRY and CDR2 as SYGVKD. The DNA of the CDR3 is TGTGCCATCAGTGAGACAGAGAGCTCACCCCCCCACTTT. This encodes CAISETESSPPHF.

This clone was seen once. The chain combines TRBV28 with TRBJ2-1; the match to TRBD2 covers 11 bases. Germline V gives CDR1 MDHEN, CDR2 SYDVKM. This CDR3 is built from 15 residues. V was pared by 2 bases and J by 7 bases, with 4 bases of the junction left unmatched. CDR3 bases: TGTGCCAGCAGTTTAGTGTCTAGCGGGAGGAATGAGCAGTTCTTC. As protein: CASSLVSSGRNEQFF.

This chain joins TRBV6-5 and TRBJ2-1, with 7 bases that match TRBD1. This CDR3 has 15 residues. Unmatched junction bases numbered 5, after V lost 6 bases and J lost 0 bases. CDR1 and CDR2 from the germline V gene are MNHEY and SVGAGI. DNA for the CDR3: TGTGCCAGCAGCCCCGACAGGGTCTCCTACAATGAGCAGTTCTTC. Translation gives CASSPDRVSYNEQFF.

This clone was counted a few times. The CDR3, as DNA: TGTGCCAGCAGTCAACCGGGACAGGTGAATTCACCCCTCCACTTT. As protein: CASSQPGQVNSPLHF. This chain uses TRBV7-2 with TRBJ1-6; 8 nucleotides match TRBD1. In germline, CDR1 is SGHTA, CDR2 FQGNSA. J was trimmed by 7 bases and V by 6 bases; bases with no gene match: 8. The CDR3 extends over 15 amino acids.

This rearrangement joins TRBV6-5 to TRBJ2-7; TRBD1 is a possible D gene (5 bases). Germline loops: CDR1 MNHEY, CDR2 SVGAGI. V was pared by 5 bases and J by 5 bases, with 10 bases between. This CDR3 spans 12 amino acids. CDR3 nucleotide sequence: TGTGCCAGCAGTAGCCAGACAGACGAGCAGTACTTC. Protein sequence: CASSSQTDEQYF.

The table lists this clone with a few counts. The chain links TRBV7-9 to TRBJ1-2, with 9 nucleotides matching TRBD1. Losses at the gene ends were 4 bases for V and 8 bases for J; bases not matched to a gene: 14. Germline-derived CDR1 and CDR2 are SEHNR and FQNEAQ (reference sequence). The CDR3 contains 16 residues. Here the CDR3 reads CASSSLRGDRAHGYTF. CDR3 in DNA: TGTGCCAGCAGCTCACTAAGGGGGGACAGGGCTCACGGCTACACCTTC.

The chain is built from TRBV10-2 and TRBJ2-6; D uncertain. From germline, CDR1 is WSHSY and CDR2 SAAADI. Trimming removed 1 base from V and 4 bases from J, with 8 bases in between. This CDR3 is built from 15 residues. CDR3 in DNA: TGCGCCAGCAGTGAGTGGTCCACAGGGGCCAACGTCCTGACTTTC. Translation: CASSEWSTGANVLTF.

The rearrangement joins TRBV4-1 to TRBJ2-3; D might be TRBD1 (6 bases). The CDR3 loop spans 18 amino acids. Trimming left V 2 bases short and J 1 base short, with 19 bases between. CDR1 is MGHRA, CDR2 YSYEKL, per germline. This CDR3 is CASSQQRTTGFGTDTQYF. In DNA form, the CDR3 reads TGCGCCAGCAGCCAACAACGTACTACAGGGTTCGGCACAGATACGCAGTATTTT.

This chain connects TRBV19 to TRBJ1-3, with TRBD1 as a possible D gene (5 bases). Germline CDR1 reads LNHDA; CDR2 reads SQIVND (reference sequence). The CDR3 has 18 amino acids. V was clipped by 3 bases and J by 0 bases, with 18 bases between them. The CDR3 nucleotides are TGTGCCAGTAGTATTCTCTCCCCGACAGCTAACTCTGGAAACACCATATATTTT. This sequence encodes CASSILSPTANSGNTIYF.

This clone was counted a few times. This chain links TRBV7-2 with TRBJ2-3, with 11 bases aligning to TRBD2. Germline CDR1 SGHTA, CDR2 FQGNSA. J lost 4 bases, V lost 0 bases, and 6 bases had no gene match. This CDR3 spans 17 amino acids. The CDR3 region has the DNA TGTGCCAGCAGCTTAGCGGGGCTAGCGGGAGGCGCAGATACGCAGTATTTT. Translation gives CASSLAGLAGGADTQYF.

This clone has only a few counts. The chain employs TRBV4-1 and TRBJ1-3; TRBD1 aligns across 7 bases. The CDR3 sequence is 15 residues long. V shed 11 bases and J 1 base; nucleotides not matched to a gene: 11. In germline, CDR1 is MGHRA, CDR2 YSYEKL. CDR3 DNA: TGCGCCTCAGAGGGGACAGCTACTTCTGGAAACACCATATATTTT. It is translated as CASEGTATSGNTIYF.

The chain is built from TRBV19 and TRBJ2-3; 14 nucleotides line up with TRBD2. With V trimmed by 1 base and J by 3 bases, 6 bases remained unmatched. CDR3 length: 18 residues. Germline V gives CDR1 LNHDA, CDR2 SQIVND (reference sequence). CDR3: CASSIVGLAGVRTDTQYF. CDR3 in DNA: TGTGCCAGTAGTATAGTGGGACTAGCGGGAGTGAGAACAGATACGCAGTATTTT.

Note on this clone: One end of the junction fails to match germline, which may point to a read error. The rearrangement uses TRBV7-2 and TRBJ2-1; TRBD2 aligns across 13 bases. The germline V gene has CDR1 SGHTA and CDR2 FQGNSA. This CDR3 comprises 16 residues. CDR3 protein: CASSPGLAGAFNGQFF. DNA of the CDR3: TGTGCCAGCAGCCCAGGACTAGCGGGAGCTTTTAATGGGCAGTTCTTC. Together with reference TRBV7-2 and TRBJ2-1, the CDR3 gives the full variable domain: GAGVSQSPSNKVTEKGKDVELRCDPISGHTALYWYRQSLGQGLEFLIYFQGNSAPDKSGLPSDRFSAERTGGSVSTLTIQRTQQEDSAVYLCASSPGLAGAFNGQFFGPGTRLTVL.

The CDR3 spells CASSLTPGRGKNIQYF. DNA of the CDR3: TGTGCCAGCAGTTTGACCCCGGGCAGGGGGAAAAACATTCAGTACTTC. V and J are TRBV27 and TRBJ2-4, with 7 bases that match TRBD1. The V segment lost 3 bases and the J segment 4 bases; nucleotides outside the gene matches: 9. This CDR3 spans 16 amino acids. CDR1 is MNHEY and CDR2 is SMNVEV in the germline V gene (reference sequence).

The CDR3 spells CASSVSVRKRETQYF. The CDR3 DNA sequence: TGTGCCAGCAGCGTTTCCGTTAGGAAGCGGGAGACCCAGTACTTC. The chain couples TRBV9 to TRBJ2-5; D possibly corresponds to TRBD2 (5 bases). V lost 2 bases and J 5 bases, leaving 16 bases between the germline ends. CDR3 length equals 15 residues. Germline values: CDR1 SGDLS, CDR2 YYNGEE.

V and J are TRBV5-1 and TRBJ2-7; tentative D call: TRBD2 (6 bases). V was cut by 0 bases and J by 5 bases, with 15 bases left in between. Germline assignment: CDR1 SGHRS and CDR2 YFSETQ. The CDR3 length is 15 residues. In DNA form, the CDR3 reads TGCGCCAGCAGCTTGGAACCGGGACTGCCCAACGAGCAGTACTTC. It is translated as CASSLEPGLPNEQYF.

The table lists this clone with a few counts. The chain joins TRBV15 to TRBJ1-5; D gene ambiguous. V lost 1 base and J 0 bases, leaving 13 bases between the germline ends. The CDR3 has 17 residues. CDR1 and CDR2 from the germline V gene are LNHNV and YYDKDF (reference sequence). The CDR3 is CATSRAPDYYSNQPQHF. The CDR3 coding sequence is TGTGCCACCAGCAGAGCACCAGACTATTATAGCAATCAGCCCCAGCATTTT.

J is TRBJ2-5 and V is TRBV6-5; D is ambiguous. Germline CDR1 reads MNHEY; CDR2 reads SVGAGI. The germline V and J ends were trimmed by 0 bases and 9 bases, with 17 bases remaining between them. The length of the CDR3 is 15 residues. The CDR3 DNA is TGTGCCAGCAGTTACTCGATGTTGCGTCAAGAAGCCCAGTACTTC. This translates into CASSYSMLRQEAQYF.

Regarding this clone: At one end, the junction sequence differs from germline, possibly due to a read error. The chain uses TRBV12-5 and TRBJ1-6; the match to TRBD1 covers 10 bases. The CDR3 totals 14 residues. Germline V CDR1 and CDR2: LGHNT, FRNRAP. The CDR3 spells CVSGLDRGFSPLHF. The CDR3 nucleotides are TGTGTTAGTGGTTTGGACAGGGGGTTTTCACCCCTCCACTTT.

Notes on this clone: Other nucleotide sequences from this sample produce the same CDR3. This chain connects TRBV5-1 to TRBJ2-3, with a weak D call TRBD1 (5 bases). The germline gives CDR1 SGHRS, CDR2 YFSETQ. Trimming removed 0 bases from V and 3 bases from J, with 5 bases in between. The CDR3 runs to 13 residues. This CDR3 reads CASSLAGTDTQYF. CDR3 sequence (DNA): TGCGCCAGCAGCTTGGCAGGGACAGATACGCAGTATTTT.